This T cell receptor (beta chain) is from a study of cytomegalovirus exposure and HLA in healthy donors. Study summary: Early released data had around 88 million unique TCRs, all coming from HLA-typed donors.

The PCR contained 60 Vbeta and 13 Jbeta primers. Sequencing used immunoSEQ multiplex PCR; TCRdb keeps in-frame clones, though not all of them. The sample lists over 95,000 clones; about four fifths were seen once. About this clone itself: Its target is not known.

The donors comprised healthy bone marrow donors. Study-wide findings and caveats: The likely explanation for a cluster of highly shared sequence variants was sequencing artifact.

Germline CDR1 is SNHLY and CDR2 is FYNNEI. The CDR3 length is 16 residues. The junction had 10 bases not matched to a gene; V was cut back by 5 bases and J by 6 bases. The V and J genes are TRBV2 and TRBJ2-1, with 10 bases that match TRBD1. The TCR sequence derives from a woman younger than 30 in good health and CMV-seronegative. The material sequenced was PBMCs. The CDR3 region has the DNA TGTGCCAGCAGTCCTCTTCGTGGACAGGGGGTCAATGAGCAGTTCTTC. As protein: CASSPLRGQGVNEQFF.